Listed below are T cell receptor beta chains from one sample, sequenced in a study of T cell responses to AZD1222 COVID-19 vaccine. Method: immunoSEQ multiplex PCR; TCRdb's copy keeps in-frame clones and lacks some. Among 120,000 or so clones listed, around 91% were seen once. Sequenced here: peripheral blood, sampled on day 0 of AZD1222 vaccination. These receptor sequences come from an adult in good health. Both conserved end residues are part of each CDR3. The D gene is left open where the match is weak. Size tells how often a clone was seen (once, few, many) or the class of an expanded clone, and some rows leave it out.

once	TRBV19	TRBD1	TRBJ1-2	CASSMGTGNGYTF	TGTGCCAGTAGTATGGGGACAGGGAATGGCTACACCTTC
.	TRBV7-3	TRBD2	TRBJ2-1	CASSLTESGSSYNEQFF	TGTGCCAGCAGCTTAACGGAAAGCGGGAGCTCCTACAATGAGCAGTTCTTC
.	TRBV4-1	.	TRBJ1-6	CASSQETGSPLHF	TGCGCCAGCAGCCAAGAAACTGGGTCACCCCTCCACTTT
.	TRBV19	.	TRBJ2-1	CASSIESGRSSYNEQFF	TGTGCCAGTAGTATAGAAAGTGGGAGGAGCTCCTACAATGAGCAGTTCTTC
.	TRBV7-3	TRBD2	TRBJ2-1	CASSLTSGSENEQFF	TGTGCCAGCAGCTTAACTAGCGGGAGTGAAAATGAGCAGTTCTTC
.	TRBV2	.	TRBJ1-1	CASWRGGGTEAFF	TGTGCCAGCTGGAGGGGGGGAGGGACTGAAGCTTTCTTT
.	TRBV4-1	.	TRBJ1-1	CASSQIASYTEAFF	TGCGCCAGCAGCCAAATCGCGTCGTACACTGAAGCTTTCTTT
.	TRBV19	.	TRBJ1-3	CATGSTGNTIYF	TGTGCCACCGGTTCAACGGGAAACACCATATATTTT
.	TRBV5-4	TRBD1	TRBJ2-2	CASTQGAYGTGELFF	TGTGCCAGCACCCAGGGGGCTTATGGAACCGGGGAGCTGTTTTTT
.	TRBV21-1	.	TRBJ2-6	CASPHGTGGPGANVLTF	TGTGCCAGCCCCCACGGAACAGGCGGGCCTGGGGCCAACGTCCTGACTTTC
.	TRBV5-6	.	TRBJ2-1	CASSAAVGASNEQFF	TGTGCCAGCAGCGCCGCGGTGGGGGCGAGCAATGAGCAGTTCTTC
.	TRBV19	TRBD1	TRBJ1-5	CASTATGGDQPQHF	TGTGCCAGTACCGCGACAGGGGGCGATCAGCCCCAGCATTTT
.	TRBV5-8	.	TRBJ1-6	CASSLGQINSPLHF	TGTGCCAGCAGCTTGGGACAGATCAATTCACCCCTCCACTTT
once	TRBV6-1	TRBD1	TRBJ2-1	CASSERGTGLYNEQFF	TGTGCCAGCAGTGAAAGGGGGACAGGCCTATACAATGAGCAGTTCTTC
.	TRBV11-3	.	TRBJ1-4	CASGGTVNEKLFF	TGTGCCAGCGGGGGGACGGTTAATGAAAAACTGTTTTTT
.	TRBV7-3	.	TRBJ2-2	CASSSGVWNGELFF	TGTGCCAGCAGCTCCGGGGTATGGAACGGGGAGCTGTTTTTT
.	TRBV6-6	TRBD1	TRBJ1-2	CASRGPGGGYGYTF	TGTGCCAGCAGAGGTCCAGGGGGTGGCTATGGCTACACCTTC
.	TRBV19	TRBD1	TRBJ1-2	CASSTGDRGQHGYTF	TGTGCCAGTAGTACCGGAGACAGGGGGCAACATGGCTACACCTTC
.	TRBV7-9	.	TRBJ1-4	CASREYVGATNEKLFF	TGTGCCAGCAGAGAATACGTCGGGGCAACTAATGAAAAACTGTTTTTT
once	TRBV29-1	.	TRBJ2-2	CSVEGGTGELFF	TGCAGCGTTGAGGGTGGCACCGGGGAGCTGTTTTTT
.	TRBV7-7	.	TRBJ1-5	CASSHPDQPQHF	TGTGCTAGCAGCCACCCCGATCAGCCCCAGCATTTT
.	TRBV6-5	.	TRBJ1-6	CASSYSLGTLPLHF	TGTGCCAGCAGTTACTCCCTGGGGACCCTACCCCTCCACTTT
.	TRBV7-6	.	TRBJ1-1	CASSAQEGYTEAFF	TGTGCCAGCAGCGCCCAAGAGGGGTACACTGAAGCTTTCTTT
.	TRBV4-1	TRBD1	TRBJ1-3	CASSYGTGGVWNTIYF	TGCGCCAGCAGCTATGGGACAGGGGGCGTCTGGAACACCATATATTTT
.	TRBV6-5	.	TRBJ1-1	CASTNHRDTEAFF	TGTGCCAGCACCAATCACAGGGACACTGAAGCTTTCTTT
once	TRBV5-1	TRBD1	TRBJ2-2	CASSPRQGAPGELFF	TGCGCCAGCAGCCCTCGGCAGGGGGCGCCCGGGGAGCTGTTTTTT
.	TRBV5-1	.	TRBJ1-1	CASSDLKENTEAFF	TGCGCCAGCAGCGACTTAAAGGAGAACACTGAAGCTTTCTTT
.	TRBV3-1/TRBV3-2	.	TRBJ1-1	CASSPRPLGGGNTEAFF	TGTGCCAGCAGCCCCCGACCGTTGGGCGGTGGGAACACTGAAGCTTTCTTT
.	TRBV28	.	TRBJ1-2	CASSSGGHYGYTF	TGTGCCAGCAGTTCCGGGGGCCACTATGGCTACACCTTC
.	TRBV5-8	TRBD1	TRBJ1-5	CASSLFDINSRGNSGQPQHF	TGTGCCAGCAGCCTATTCGACATAAACTCCAGGGGGAATTCTGGACAGCCCCAGCATTTT
.	TRBV6-1	.	TRBJ1-1	CASSEALQVVSTEAFF	TGTGCCAGCAGTGAAGCGCTTCAGGTAGTGTCCACTGAAGCTTTCTTT
.	TRBV10-2	.	TRBJ2-1	CASSELASVIWGEQFF	TGCGCCAGCAGTGAGTTAGCTAGCGTTATCTGGGGTGAGCAGTTCTTC
.	TRBV19	.	TRBJ2-6	CASSIGEAGANVLTF	TGTGCCAGTAGTATCGGGGAGGCTGGGGCCAACGTCCTGACTTTC